This T cell receptor (beta chain) is from a study of regulatory T cells in long-lasting Graves disease. This clonotype was counted ten times or more. Its antigen is not identified. CDR3-region Arm-PCR and iRepertoire HTBI primers produced the TCR beta libraries. Each CDR3 protein is one row after TCRdb ran MiXCR on the multiplex PCR reads. The repertoire holds around 360,000 distinct CDR3 sequences, with roughly 17% as singletons. Time point in this sample: newly diagnosed GD, antithyroid drugs for less than 3 months. Following extraction of RNA from PBMCs, that RNA was used to make the TCR library. Study-level findings and limits: Persistent Graves' patients showed less TCR diversity than newly diagnosed ones. Persistent patients shared 2,741 public clonotypes among themselves. Newly diagnosed patients shared fewer, at approximately 970. A limited number of samples was an acknowledged limitation.

This CDR3 has 13 amino acids. CDR1 and CDR2 from the germline V gene are LGHDT and YNNKEL (reference sequence). V lost 1 base to trimming and J lost 7 bases, with 11 bases between them. These same records also appear under a second study, on T cells in Graves' hyperthyroidism and ophthalmopathy. In that study: Initially, a first-round RT-PCR of the TCR CDR3 employed the HTBI primer set.

The chain employs TRBV3-1 and TRBJ2-7; the D gene is possibly TRBD1 (6 bases). This sequence originates from a woman younger than 35 with Graves disease. The specimen comprised peripheral blood mononuclear cells (PBMCs), sampled at new diagnosis, from a patient treated with antithyroid drugs. The CDR3 region has the DNA TGTGCCAGCAGCCAAGCGTCCGGGACAGAGCAGTACTTC. This codes for CASSQASGTEQYF.